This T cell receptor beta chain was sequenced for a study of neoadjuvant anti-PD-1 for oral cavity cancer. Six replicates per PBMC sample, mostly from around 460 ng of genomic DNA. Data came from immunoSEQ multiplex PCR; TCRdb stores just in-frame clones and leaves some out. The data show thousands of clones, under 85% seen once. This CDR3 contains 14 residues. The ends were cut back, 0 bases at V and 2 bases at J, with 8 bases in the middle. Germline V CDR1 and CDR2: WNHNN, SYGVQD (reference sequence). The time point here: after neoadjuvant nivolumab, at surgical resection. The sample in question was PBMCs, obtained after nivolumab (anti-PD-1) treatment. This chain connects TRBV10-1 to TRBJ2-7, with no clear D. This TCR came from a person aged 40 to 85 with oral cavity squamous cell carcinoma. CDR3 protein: CASSESSNAYEQYF. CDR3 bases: TGCGCCAGCAGTGAGTCTAGCAACGCCTACGAGCAGTACTTC.